Shown below are 22 T cell receptor beta chains from a single sample sequenced in a study of cytomegalovirus exposure and HLA in healthy donors. A multiplex PCR was run with 60 Vbeta primers and 13 Jbeta primers. The repertoire was sequenced with immunoSEQ multiplex PCR; TCRdb's copy has only in-frame clones and lacks some. The repertoire consists of 130,000 to 150,000 clones, with roughly four fifths occurring once and the leading ten covering around 8.8%. Sequencing was done on a sample of PBMCs. The receptor source for this set is a woman aged 55-70 years in good health and CMV-seropositive.

Worth noting for this clone: This sample includes further DNA sequences coding for the same CDR3. This chain joins TRBV29-1 and TRBJ2-7; 16 bases are shared with TRBD2. The V segment lost 6 bases and the J segment 0 bases; nucleotides outside the gene matches: 2. The CDR3 spans 15 residues. CDR1 SQVTM and CDR2 ANQGSEA come from the germline V gene. DNA of the CDR3: TGCAGCGTAGGGACTAGCGGGAGGGGCTCCTACGAGCAGTACTTC. This gives the protein CSVGTSGRGSYEQYF.

The chain is built from TRBV15 and TRBJ1-1; no reliable D call. The CDR3 has 13 residues. Germline-derived CDR1 and CDR2 are LNHNV and YYDKDF (reference sequence). The V and J ends lost 0 bases and 5 bases respectively, with 7 bases between them. In DNA form, the CDR3 reads TGTGCCACCAGCAGAGAACGGGTGACTGAAGCTTTCTTT. Translated: CATSRERVTEAFF.

The chain combines TRBV7-8 with TRBJ1-5; TRBD1 matches 7 bases. The junction had 5 bases not matched to a gene; V was cut back by 1 base and J by 2 bases. CDR3 length: 16 amino acids. CDR1 is SGHVS, CDR2 FQNEAQ, per germline. The chain's CDR3 is CASSLDRGFGNQPQHF. In nucleotides, the CDR3 is TGTGCCAGCAGCTTAGACAGGGGCTTTGGCAATCAGCCCCAGCATTTT.

This clone was counted once. The rearrangement links TRBV7-9 to TRBJ2-3; a possible D gene is TRBD2 (5 bases). CDR1 and CDR2 (germline): SEHNR, FQNEAQ (reference sequence). The CDR3 covers 13 residues. The V and J ends lost 5 bases and 6 bases respectively, with 12 bases between them. Here the CDR3 reads CASSPRGPDTQYF. The CDR3 DNA reads TGTGCCAGCAGCCCCCGAGGGCCCGATACGCAGTATTTT.

The chain joins TRBV27 to TRBJ2-5, with 12 bases fitting TRBD2. The end of the DNA is better explained by TRBJ2-7, so the J call may be wrong. Germline V gene lookup returns CDR1 MNHEY and CDR2 SMNVEV (reference sequence). This CDR3 has 14 residues. The CDR3 DNA reads TGTGCCAGCAGCCTAGCGGGAGGGCCCTACGAGCAGTACTTC. Translated: CASSLAGGPYEQYF.

This clone came up once. The identical CDR3 is also encoded by other nucleotide sequences in the sample. V and J are TRBV4-2 and TRBJ2-5; possible D gene TRBD2, 5 bases. This CDR3 has 13 residues. Per the germline V gene, CDR1 is LGHNA and CDR2 is YNFKEQ. V was shortened by 6 bases and J by 2 bases, with 10 bases between the two germline ends. CDR3 coding DNA: TGTGCCAGCAGGTCCGGCGGGCAAGAGACCCAGTACTTC. This gives the protein CASRSGGQETQYF.

The chain joins TRBV6-5 to TRBJ2-5, with a tentative D call TRBD2 (6 bases). Germline V gene lookup returns CDR1 MNHEY and CDR2 SVGAGI. The ends were cut back, 4 bases at V and 4 bases at J, with 19 bases in the middle. This CDR3 is 16 amino acids long. The CDR3 region has the DNA TGTGCCAGCAGTTTTCACTTGACTAGGAATCGAGAGACCCAGTACTTC. Its protein is CASSFHLTRNRETQYF.

The V gene is TRBV9, the J gene TRBJ2-5; 7 nucleotides line up with TRBD2. CDR3 length equals 15 residues. The germline V gene has CDR1 SGDLS and CDR2 YYNGEE. The V and J ends lost 0 bases and 4 bases, in that order; junction bases with no gene match: 6. CDR3 sequence: CASSVVAGVGETQYF. The CDR3 region has the DNA TGTGCCAGCAGCGTAGTCGCGGGAGTAGGAGAGACCCAGTACTTC. The whole variable domain, filled in from reference TRBV9 and TRBJ2-5, reads DSGVTQTPKHLITATGQRVTLRCSPRSGDLSVYWYQQSLDQGLQFLIQYYNGEERAKGNILERFSAQQFPDLHSELNLSSLELGDSALYFCASSVVAGVGETQYFGPGTRLLVL.

V is TRBV25-1 and J is TRBJ2-5, with TRBD2 matching 14 bases. CDR1 is MGHDK and CDR2 is SYGVNS in the germline V gene. There are 16 residues in the CDR3. The trim removed 4 bases at V and 11 bases at J, leaving 12 bases unmatched. CDR3 protein: CASSGGLAGARAEQYF. The CDR3 bases are TGTGCCAGCAGTGGGGGACTAGCGGGGGCACGCGCGGAGCAGTACTTC.

The chain is built from TRBV11-3 and TRBJ2-7; TRBD2 agrees at 7 bases. This CDR3 region has 14 residues. V shed 4 bases and J 0 bases; nucleotides not matched to a gene: 3. The germline V gene has CDR1 SGHNT and CDR2 YENEEA. The CDR3 region is CASSWGGTSYEQYF. CDR3 DNA: TGTGCCAGCAGCTGGGGGGGAACCTCCTACGAGCAGTACTTC. The full variable domain, in which reference TRBV11-3 and TRBJ2-7 provide the parts outside the CDR3, is EAGVVQSPRYKIIEKKQPVAFWCNPISGHNTLYWYLQNLGQGPELLIRYENEEAVDDSQLPKDRFSAERLKGVDSTLKIQPAELGDSAVYLCASSWGGTSYEQYFGPGTRLTVT.

This chain joins TRBV7-9 and TRBJ1-3, with D tentatively TRBD1 (6 bases). CDR3 length: 15 residues. CDR1 is SEHNR, CDR2 FQNEAQ, per germline (reference sequence). V was shortened by 1 base and J by 4 bases, with 11 bases between the two germline ends. CDR3 residues: CASSLGTEGGNTIYF. The CDR3 DNA reads TGTGCCAGCAGCTTAGGGACAGAGGGAGGAAACACCATATATTTT.

V is TRBV19 and J is TRBJ2-1, with 7 bases that match TRBD2. Per germline, CDR1 LNHDA and CDR2 SQIVND (reference sequence). The V and J ends lost 3 bases and 5 bases, in that order; junction bases with no gene match: 7. This CDR3 has 15 amino acids. CDR3 coding DNA: TGTGCCAGTAGTATCGTGGCTAGCGGAGACAATGAGCAGTTCTTC. It is translated as CASSIVASGDNEQFF.

As regards this clone: Sequence at one end of the junction differs from germline and may be a read error. This chain uses TRBV7-7 with TRBJ2-5; 7 positions match TRBD1. CDR1 and CDR2 (germline): SSHAT, FNYEAQ (reference sequence). This CDR3 comprises 14 residues. The chain's CDR3 is CASSTDRSEETQYF. CDR3 DNA sequence: TGTGCTAGCAGCACGGACAGGAGCGAGGAGACCCAGTACTTC.

The chain combines TRBV28 with TRBJ2-7; D not resolved. CDR1 is MDHEN and CDR2 is SYDVKM in the germline V gene. There are 14 residues in the CDR3. Trimming cost V 7 bases and J 4 bases, with 17 bases left between them. CDR3 nucleotides: TGTGCCAGCATGAAGGCAGGCCTACCTTACGAGCAGTACTTC. Residues: CASMKAGLPYEQYF.

The chain employs TRBV2 and TRBJ2-7; 9 nucleotides match TRBD1. In germline, CDR1 is SNHLY, CDR2 FYNNEI. CDR3 length: 14 residues. J was trimmed by 2 bases and V by 3 bases; bases with no gene match: 2. The chain's CDR3 is CASSEDRGPYEQYF. CDR3 in DNA: TGTGCCAGCAGTGAGGACAGGGGCCCCTACGAGCAGTACTTC.

The genes are TRBV14 and TRBJ1-3; D gene uncertain. The germline V gene has CDR1 SGHDN and CDR2 FVKESK. Trimming took off 4 bases at V and 4 bases at J, with 14 bases between the two ends. This CDR3 comprises 15 residues. The CDR3 DNA sequence: TGTGCCAGCAGCCCCACAAAATCCCTCGGAAACACCATATATTTT. Translated: CASSPTKSLGNTIYF.

The chain couples TRBV30 to TRBJ2-7; 14 bases fit TRBD2. CDR1 and CDR2 (germline): GTSNPN, SVGIG (reference sequence). CDR3 size: 13 residues. The V segment lost 3 bases and the J segment 8 bases; nucleotides outside the gene matches: 3. CDR3 bases: TGTGCCTGGAGAGGGACTAGCGGGAGTCAGCAGTACTTC. It translates to CAWRGTSGSQQYF.

This rearrangement joins TRBV5-6 to TRBJ1-5; D might be TRBD1 (5 bases). Looked up from germline, CDR1 is SGHDT and CDR2 is YYEEEE. This CDR3 is built from 15 residues. V shed 0 bases and J shed 0 bases, with 7 bases lying between them. CDR3 amino acids: CASSLGQSSNQPQHF. The CDR3 DNA sequence: TGTGCCAGCAGCTTGGGACAGAGTAGCAATCAGCCCCAGCATTTT.

This chain connects TRBV6-4 to TRBJ2-2; 9 nucleotides align to TRBD2. J gave up 5 bases and V 5 bases, and 9 bases lay outside the gene matches. The germline V gene encodes CDR1 MRHNA and CDR2 SNTAGT. CDR3 length equals 16 residues. CDR3 bases: TGTGCCAGCAGTTTAACAGCGGGAGGTGGGACCGGGGAGCTGTTTTTT. Translating it yields CASSLTAGGGTGELFF.

The rearrangement uses TRBV29-1 and TRBJ2-7; TRBD2 matches 7 bases. CDR3 length equals 13 residues. Germline trimming cut 2 bases from V and 2 bases from J; bases unmatched to any gene: 3. The V gene's germline CDR1 is SQVTM and CDR2 ANQGSEA. DNA for the CDR3: TGCAGCGTTGAACATGGGGGGGCCTACGAGCAGTACTTC. Its translation is CSVEHGGAYEQYF.

This clone turned up a few times. The genes are TRBV19 and TRBJ1-4, with 8 bases fitting TRBD1. The trim removed 3 bases at V and 8 bases at J, leaving 8 bases unmatched. This CDR3 region has 15 residues. Germline CDR1 and CDR2: LNHDA and SQIVND (reference sequence). CDR3 sequence (DNA): TGTGCCAGTAGTATCGCCGGGGCAGGGGGCGAAAAACTGTTTTTT. It translates to CASSIAGAGGEKLFF.

V and J are TRBV11-2 and TRBJ2-7; TRBD1 agrees at 8 bases. This CDR3 is 15 amino acids long. CDR1 is SGHAT and CDR2 is FQNNGV in the germline V gene. V was clipped by 2 bases and J by 3 bases; unmatched bases: 6. DNA of the CDR3: TGTGCCAGCAGCTTACAGGGGGCCCTGATCTACGAGCAGTACTTC. Its translation: CASSLQGALIYEQYF. Together with reference TRBV11-2 and TRBJ2-7, the CDR3 gives the full variable domain: EAGVAQSPRYKIIEKRQSVAFWCNPISGHATLYWYQQILGQGPKLLIQFQNNGVVDDSQLPKDRFSAERLKGVDSTLKIQPAKLEDSAVYLCASSLQGALIYEQYFGPGTRLTVT.